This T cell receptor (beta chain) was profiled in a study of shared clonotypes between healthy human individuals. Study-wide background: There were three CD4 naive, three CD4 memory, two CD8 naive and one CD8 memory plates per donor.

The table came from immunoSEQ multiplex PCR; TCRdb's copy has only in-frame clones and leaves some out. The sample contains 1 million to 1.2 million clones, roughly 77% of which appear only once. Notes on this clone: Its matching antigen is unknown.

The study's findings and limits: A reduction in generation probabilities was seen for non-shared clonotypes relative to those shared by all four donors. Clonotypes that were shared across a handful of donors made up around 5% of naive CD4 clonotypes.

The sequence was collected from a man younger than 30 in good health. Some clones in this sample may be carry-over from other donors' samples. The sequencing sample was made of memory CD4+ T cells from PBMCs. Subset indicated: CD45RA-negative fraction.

The CDR3 spells CASSIVARSEQYF. CDR3 DNA: TGTGCCAGTAGTATCGTCGCCAGGTCCGAGCAGTACTTC. V is TRBV19 and J is TRBJ2-7, with D unclear. The CDR3 covers 13 residues. Trimming removed 3 bases at V and 6 bases at J, with 12 bases between. Germline CDR1 is LNHDA and CDR2 is SQIVND (reference sequence).